What follows describes a single TCR beta chain. The antigen is unknown. The V gene's germline CDR1 is SGHAT and CDR2 FQNNGV. The CDR3 covers 15 residues. V lost 5 bases, J lost 3 bases, and 11 bases lay in between. This record comes from a study of T and B cells in COVID-19 patients. Overall study: Median age was approximately 35 years in the recovered cohort and 67 years in the active-infection cohort. Study findings and constraints: Active COVID-19 showed highly clonal TRB repertoires; recovery showed diversity and richness above healthy donors.

BIOMED2 TRB-A/B primer pools were used in multiplex TRB PCR. MiXCR, applied by TCRdb to the multiplex PCR reads, yields one record per CDR3 protein. The table lists tens of thousands of distinct CDR3 sequences, about 32% of them singletons. TRB was amplified from around 230-520 ng of blood genomic DNA. The chain combines TRBV11-2 with TRBJ2-6, with D perhaps matching TRBD1 (6 bases). The receptor comes from a human donor who had recovered from COVID-19. The sequenced sample consisted of blood. As DNA, the CDR3 is TGTGCCAGCAGCCCCACAGGGTTTGGGGCCAACGTCCTGACTTTC. It specifies CASSPTGFGANVLTF. The variable domain in full, completed from reference TRBV11-2 and TRBJ2-6, reads EAGVAQSPRYKIIEKRQSVAFWCNPISGHATLYWYQQILGQGPKLLIQFQNNGVVDDSQLPKDRFSAERLKGVDSTLKIQPAKLEDSAVYLCASSPTGFGANVLTFGAGSRLTVL.